This T cell receptor (beta chain) derives from a study of beta chain features in type 1 diabetes. Researchers reported sorting CD4+ naive, central memory, regulatory and stem cell-like memory cells via CD45RO/CCR7/CD25/CD127/CD95/CD27. The CDR3 runs to 15 residues. V was clipped by 4 bases and J by 3 bases; unmatched bases: 7. Germline V CDR1 and CDR2: SGHTA, FQGNSA. Sequenced material consisted of expressed TCRB transcripts (all of the isolated RNA was reverse transcribed). Sequencing was performed with immunoSEQ multiplex PCR; in TCRdb, only in-frame clones are kept and a portion is missing. This sample has 35,000 to 50,000 clones, with around 50% found just once.

The clonotype comes from a woman aged 25 to 39 in good health. Sequences were obtained from stem cell memory CD4+ T cells from blood. The gene calls are TRBV7-2 and TRBJ2-7; the match to TRBD2 covers 9 bases. The CDR3 is CASSSGAGGSYEQYF. CDR3 DNA: TGTGCCAGCAGCTCCGGGGCGGGAGGGAGCTACGAGCAGTACTTC. The complete variable domain, with remaining parts taken from reference TRBV7-2 and TRBJ2-7, reads GAGVSQSPSNKVTEKGKDVELRCDPISGHTALYWYRQSLGQGLEFLIYFQGNSAPDKSGLPSDRFSAERTGGSVSTLTIQRTQQEDSAVYLCASSSGAGGSYEQYFGPGTRLTVT.